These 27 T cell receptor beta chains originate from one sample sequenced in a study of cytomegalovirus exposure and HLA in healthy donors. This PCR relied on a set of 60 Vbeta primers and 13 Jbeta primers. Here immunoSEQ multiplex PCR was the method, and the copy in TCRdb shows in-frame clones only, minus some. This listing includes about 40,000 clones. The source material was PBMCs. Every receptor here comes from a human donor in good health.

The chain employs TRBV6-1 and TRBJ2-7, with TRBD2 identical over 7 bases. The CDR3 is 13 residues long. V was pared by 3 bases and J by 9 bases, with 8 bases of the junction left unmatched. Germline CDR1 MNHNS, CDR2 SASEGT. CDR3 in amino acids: CASSDGTTLGQYF. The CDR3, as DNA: TGTGCCAGCAGTGACGGGACTACCCTCGGGCAGTACTTC.

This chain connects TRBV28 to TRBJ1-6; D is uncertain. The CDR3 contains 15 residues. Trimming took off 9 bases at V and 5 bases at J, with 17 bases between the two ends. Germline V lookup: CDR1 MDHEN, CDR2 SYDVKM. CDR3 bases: TGTGCCAGTTCGTCACTGACAACAAATAATTCACCCCTCCACTTT. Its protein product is CASSSLTTNNSPLHF.

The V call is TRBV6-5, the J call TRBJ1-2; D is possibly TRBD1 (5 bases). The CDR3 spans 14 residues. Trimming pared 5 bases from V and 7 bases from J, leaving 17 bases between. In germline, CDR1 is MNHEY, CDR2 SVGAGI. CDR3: CASSDHGTSGGYTF. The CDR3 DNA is TGTGCCAGCAGTGACCACGGGACTTCGGGTGGCTACACCTTC.

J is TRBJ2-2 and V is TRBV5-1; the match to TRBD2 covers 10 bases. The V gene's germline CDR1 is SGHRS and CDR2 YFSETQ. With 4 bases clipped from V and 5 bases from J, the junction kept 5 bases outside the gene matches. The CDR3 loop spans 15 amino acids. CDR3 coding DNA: TGCGCCAGCAGCCTGAGCGGGGGGGCGACCGGGGAGCTGTTTTTT. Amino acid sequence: CASSLSGGATGELFF.

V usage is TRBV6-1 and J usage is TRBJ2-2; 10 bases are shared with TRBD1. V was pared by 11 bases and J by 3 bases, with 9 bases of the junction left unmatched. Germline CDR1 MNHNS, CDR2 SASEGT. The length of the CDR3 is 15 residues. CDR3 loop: CAGEVDRGHTGELFF. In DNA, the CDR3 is TGTGCCGGTGAAGTCGACAGGGGGCACACCGGGGAGCTGTTTTTT.

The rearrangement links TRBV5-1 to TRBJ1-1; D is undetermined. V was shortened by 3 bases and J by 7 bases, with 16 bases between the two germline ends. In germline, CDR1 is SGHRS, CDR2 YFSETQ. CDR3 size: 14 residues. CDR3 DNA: TGCGCCAGCAGCTCCGGGAAAGGGAAGGTTGAAGCTTTCTTT. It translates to CASSSGKGKVEAFF. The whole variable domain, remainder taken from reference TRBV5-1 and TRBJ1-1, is KAGVTQTPRYLIKTRGQQVTLSCSPISGHRSVSWYQQTPGQGLQFLFEYFSETQRNKGNFPGRFSGRQFSNSRSEMNVSTLELGDSALYLCASSSGKGKVEAFFGQGTRLTVV.

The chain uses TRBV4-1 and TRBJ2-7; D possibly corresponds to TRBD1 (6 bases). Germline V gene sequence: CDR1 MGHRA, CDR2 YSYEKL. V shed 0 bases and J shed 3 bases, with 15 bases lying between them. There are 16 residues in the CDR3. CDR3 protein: CASSQDIQRQDYEQYF. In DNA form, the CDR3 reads TGCGCCAGCAGCCAAGATATCCAGAGACAGGACTACGAGCAGTACTTC.

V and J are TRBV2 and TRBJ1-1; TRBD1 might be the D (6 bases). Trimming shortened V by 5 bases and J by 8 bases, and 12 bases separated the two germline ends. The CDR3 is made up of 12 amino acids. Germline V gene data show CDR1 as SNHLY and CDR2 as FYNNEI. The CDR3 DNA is TGTGCCAGCAGTCTAGAGACAGGCGAAGCTTTCTTT. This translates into CASSLETGEAFF.

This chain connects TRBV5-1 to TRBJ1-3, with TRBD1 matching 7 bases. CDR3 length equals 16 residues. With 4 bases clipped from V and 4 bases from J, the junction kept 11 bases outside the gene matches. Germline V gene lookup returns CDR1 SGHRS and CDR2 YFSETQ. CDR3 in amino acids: CASSQYPGQSGNTIYF. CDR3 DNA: TGCGCCAGCAGCCAATATCCGGGACAGTCAGGAAACACCATATATTTT.

CDR3 sequence: CASSQDPTIQETQYF. The CDR3 DNA sequence: TGTGCCAGCAGCCAAGACCCCACTATCCAAGAGACCCAGTACTTC. This sequence joins TRBV4-2 and TRBJ2-5, with D unresolved. The CDR3 runs to 15 residues. Looked up from germline, CDR1 is LGHNA and CDR2 is YNFKEQ. V was cut by 0 bases and J by 1 base, with 9 bases left in between.

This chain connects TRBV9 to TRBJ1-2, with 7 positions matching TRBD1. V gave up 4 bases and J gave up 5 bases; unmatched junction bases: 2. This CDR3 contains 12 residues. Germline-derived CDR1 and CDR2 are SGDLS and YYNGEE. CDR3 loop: CASSPQGYGYTF. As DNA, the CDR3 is TGTGCCAGCAGCCCACAGGGGTATGGCTACACCTTC.

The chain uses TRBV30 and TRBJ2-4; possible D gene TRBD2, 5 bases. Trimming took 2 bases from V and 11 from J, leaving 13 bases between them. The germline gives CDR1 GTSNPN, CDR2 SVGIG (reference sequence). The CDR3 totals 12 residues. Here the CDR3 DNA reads TGTGCCTGGAGTATCACTAGTCGTCTTCAGTACTTC. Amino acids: CAWSITSRLQYF.

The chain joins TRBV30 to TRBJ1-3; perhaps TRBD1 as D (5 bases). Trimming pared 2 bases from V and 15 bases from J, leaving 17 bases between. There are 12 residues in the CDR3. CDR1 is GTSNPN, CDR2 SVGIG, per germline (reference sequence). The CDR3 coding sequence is TGTGCCTGGAGTCAAGTCACAGGTTCGCCATATTTT. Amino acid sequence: CAWSQVTGSPYF. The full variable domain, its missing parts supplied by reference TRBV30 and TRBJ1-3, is SQTIHQWPATLVQPVGSPLSLECTVEGTSNPNLYWYRQAAGRGLQLLFYSVGIGQISSEVPQNLSASRPQDRQFILSSKKLLLSDSGFYLCAWSQVTGSPYFGEGSWLTVV.

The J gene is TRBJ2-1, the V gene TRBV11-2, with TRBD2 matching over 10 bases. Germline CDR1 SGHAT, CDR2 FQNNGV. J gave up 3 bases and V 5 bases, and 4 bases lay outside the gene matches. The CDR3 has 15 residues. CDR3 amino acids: CASSPIAGGYNEQFF. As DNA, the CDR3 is TGTGCCAGCAGCCCTATAGCGGGGGGCTACAATGAGCAGTTCTTC.

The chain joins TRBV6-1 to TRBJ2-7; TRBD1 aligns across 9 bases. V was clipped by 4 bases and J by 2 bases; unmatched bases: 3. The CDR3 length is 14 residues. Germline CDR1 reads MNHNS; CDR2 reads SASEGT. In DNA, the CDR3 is TGTGCCAGCAGTGCGGACAGGGGTCCCTACGAGCAGTACTTC. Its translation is CASSADRGPYEQYF.

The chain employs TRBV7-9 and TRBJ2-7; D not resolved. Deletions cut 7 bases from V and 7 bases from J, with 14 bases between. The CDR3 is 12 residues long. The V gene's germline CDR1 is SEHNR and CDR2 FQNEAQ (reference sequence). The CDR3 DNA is TGTGCCAGCATCTCCCCTTCCGGGGAGCAGTACTTC. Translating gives CASISPSGEQYF.

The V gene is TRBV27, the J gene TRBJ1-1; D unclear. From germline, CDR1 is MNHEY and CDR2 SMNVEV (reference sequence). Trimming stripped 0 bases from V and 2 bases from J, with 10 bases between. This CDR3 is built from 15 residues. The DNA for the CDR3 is TGTGCCAGCAGTTTATCCCCTCCAGGAAACACTGAAGCTTTCTTT. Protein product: CASSLSPPGNTEAFF.

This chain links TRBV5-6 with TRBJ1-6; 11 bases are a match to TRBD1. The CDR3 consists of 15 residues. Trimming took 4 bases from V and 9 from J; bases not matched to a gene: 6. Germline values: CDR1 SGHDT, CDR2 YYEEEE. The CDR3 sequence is CASSPDRGQVSPLHF. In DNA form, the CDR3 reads TGTGCCAGCAGCCCGGACAGGGGGCAGGTTTCACCCCTCCACTTT.

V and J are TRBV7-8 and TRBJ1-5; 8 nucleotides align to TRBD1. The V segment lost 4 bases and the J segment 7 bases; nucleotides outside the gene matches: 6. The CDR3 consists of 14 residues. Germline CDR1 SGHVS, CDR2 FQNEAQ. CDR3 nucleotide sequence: TGTGCCAGCAGCTCAGGGACAGGCGGACAGCCCCAGCATTTT. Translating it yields CASSSGTGGQPQHF.

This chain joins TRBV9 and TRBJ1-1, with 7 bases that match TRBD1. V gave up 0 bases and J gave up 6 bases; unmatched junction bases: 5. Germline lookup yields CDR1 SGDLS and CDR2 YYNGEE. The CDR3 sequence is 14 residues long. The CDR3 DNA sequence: TGTGCCAGCAGCGTAGCGTACAGGGGTGCTGAAGCTTTCTTT. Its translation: CASSVAYRGAEAFF.

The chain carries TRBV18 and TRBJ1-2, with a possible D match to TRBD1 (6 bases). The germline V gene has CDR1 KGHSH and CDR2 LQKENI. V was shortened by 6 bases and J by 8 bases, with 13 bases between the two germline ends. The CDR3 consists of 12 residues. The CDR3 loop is CASSPGQGGYTF. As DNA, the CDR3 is TGTGCCAGCTCGCCGGGACAAGGAGGCTACACCTTC. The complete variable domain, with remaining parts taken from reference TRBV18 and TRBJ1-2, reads NAGVMQNPRHLVRRRGQEARLRCSPMKGHSHVYWYRQLPEEGLKFMVYLQKENIIDESGMPKERFSAEFPKEGPSILRIQQVVRGDSAAYFCASSPGQGGYTFGSGTRLTVV.

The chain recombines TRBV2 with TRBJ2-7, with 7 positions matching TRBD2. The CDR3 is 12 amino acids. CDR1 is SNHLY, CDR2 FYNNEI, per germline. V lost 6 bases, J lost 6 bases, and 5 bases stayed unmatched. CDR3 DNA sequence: TGTGCCAGCAGCCTAGCGGCTCTCGAGCAGTACTTC. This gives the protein CASSLAALEQYF.

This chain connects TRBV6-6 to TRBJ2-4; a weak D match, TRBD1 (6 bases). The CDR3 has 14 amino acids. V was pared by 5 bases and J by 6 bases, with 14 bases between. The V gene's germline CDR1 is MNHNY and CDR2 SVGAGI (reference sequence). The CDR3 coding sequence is TGTGCCAGCAGTGACGGGACATTAGGAAACATTCAGTACTTC. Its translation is CASSDGTLGNIQYF.

As DNA, the CDR3 is TGTGCCAGTAAGACCCCAGGGGCCAACTCTGGAAACACCATATATTTT. Encoded protein: CASKTPGANSGNTIYF. The chain recombines TRBV19 with TRBJ1-3; D might be TRBD1 (6 bases). In germline, CDR1 is LNHDA, CDR2 SQIVND (reference sequence). The CDR3 consists of 16 residues. V was clipped by 7 bases and J by 0 bases, with 16 bases between them.

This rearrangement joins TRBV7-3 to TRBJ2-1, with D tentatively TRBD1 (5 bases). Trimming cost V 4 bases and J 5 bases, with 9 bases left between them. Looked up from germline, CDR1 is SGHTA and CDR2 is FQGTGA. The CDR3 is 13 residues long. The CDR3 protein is CASSSQGHNEQFF. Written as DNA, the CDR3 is TGTGCCAGCAGCTCTCAGGGCCACAATGAGCAGTTCTTC.

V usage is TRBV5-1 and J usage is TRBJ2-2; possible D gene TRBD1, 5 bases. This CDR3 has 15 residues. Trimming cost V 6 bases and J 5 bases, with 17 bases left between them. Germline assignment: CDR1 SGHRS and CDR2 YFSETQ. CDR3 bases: TGCGCCAGCAAGCTTGAGGCAGGGTGGACCGGGGAGCTGTTTTTT. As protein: CASKLEAGWTGELFF.

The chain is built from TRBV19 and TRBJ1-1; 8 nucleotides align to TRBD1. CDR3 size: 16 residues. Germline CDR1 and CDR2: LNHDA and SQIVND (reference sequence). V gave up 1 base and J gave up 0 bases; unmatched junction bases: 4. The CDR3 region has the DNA TGTGCCAGTAGTATAGGTTGGGGACAGGTGAACACTGAAGCTTTCTTT. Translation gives CASSIGWGQVNTEAFF.